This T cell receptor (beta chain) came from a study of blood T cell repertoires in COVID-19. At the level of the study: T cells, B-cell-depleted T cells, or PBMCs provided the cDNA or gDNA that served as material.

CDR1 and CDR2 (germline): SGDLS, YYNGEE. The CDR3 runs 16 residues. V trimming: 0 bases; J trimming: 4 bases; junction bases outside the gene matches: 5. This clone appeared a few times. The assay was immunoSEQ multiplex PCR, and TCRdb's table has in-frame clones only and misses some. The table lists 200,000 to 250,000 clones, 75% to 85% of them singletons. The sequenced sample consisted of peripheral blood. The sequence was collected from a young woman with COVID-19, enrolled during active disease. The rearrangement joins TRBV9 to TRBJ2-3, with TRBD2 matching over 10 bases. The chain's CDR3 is CASSVAIAGGSDTQYF. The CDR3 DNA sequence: TGTGCCAGCAGCGTAGCCATAGCGGGAGGATCAGATACGCAGTATTTT.